Listed below are T cell receptor beta chains from one sample, sequenced in a study of blood T cell repertoires in COVID-19. Generated by immunoSEQ multiplex PCR, the TCRdb table keeps only in-frame clones and is missing some. The sample holds roughly 450,000 clones, about 90% seen once. Source material: PBMCs or T cells enriched from blood (not recorded which). These receptors were obtained from a man aged 18 to 29 who had recovered from COVID-19. CDR3s include the opening cysteine and the closing phenylalanine or tryptophan. The D gene is left open where the match is weak. Size is stated for part of the rows, as once, few or many counts, or as a class when the clone is expanded.

D	V	size	J	DNA	CDR3
TRBD2	TRBV6-5	NA	TRBJ2-7	TGTGCCAGCAGGATGGGGCTAGCGGGATCCTACGAGCAGTACTTC	CASRMGLAGSYEQYF
NA	TRBV1	few	TRBJ1-1	TGCACCAGCAGCCAAGAGGGCATGAACACTGAAGCTTTCTTT	CTSSQEGMNTEAFF
NA	TRBV21-1	NA	TRBJ2-1	TGTGCCAGCTCCGGGACAGGGGATTTCGATGAGCAGTTCTTC	CASSGTGDFDEQFF
NA	TRBV5-1	NA	TRBJ2-2	TGCGCCAGCAGCATCCGCGGGGGCGGCACCGGGGAGCTGTTTTTT	CASSIRGGGTGELFF
TRBD1	TRBV28	NA	TRBJ1-2	TGTGCCAGCAGTTTAACAGGGGGTGTCTATGGCTACACCTTC	CASSLTGGVYGYTF
TRBD2	TRBV25-1	NA	TRBJ2-3	TGTGCCAGCAGACTAGCGGGAGGCACAGATACGCAGTATTTT	CASRLAGGTDTQYF
NA	TRBV6-5	NA	TRBJ1-5	TGTGCCAGCAGAAACAGGGCCAATCAGCCCCAGCATTTT	CASRNRANQPQHF
NA	TRBV5-5	few	TRBJ1-2	TGTGCCAGCAGCTTGGGAGGGGGTAACTATGGCTACACCTTC	CASSLGGGNYGYTF
NA	TRBV9	NA	TRBJ1-3	TGTGCCAGCAGCCCGTATGGTGGAACAGAGGGAAACACCATATATTTT	CASSPYGGTEGNTIYF
NA	TRBV19	NA	TRBJ2-2	TGTGCCAGTAGTAGCCAGATCACCGGGGAGCTGTTTTTT	CASSSQITGELFF
NA	TRBV5-5	NA	TRBJ1-5	TGTGCCAGCAGCTTCTCGGGGCAGCCCCAGCATTTT	CASSFSGQPQHF
NA	TRBV28	NA	TRBJ1-4	TGTGCCACTCTGCTGCAGGGAAAGGAAAAACTGTTTTTT	CATLLQGKEKLFF
NA	TRBV30	NA	TRBJ1-2	TGTGCCTGGAGTAAACGGGAAGGCTTATCGGAATATGGCTACACCTTC	CAWSKREGLSEYGYTF
NA	TRBV9	NA	TRBJ1-1	TGTGCCAGCAGCGTAGGAGGGATCAACACTGAAGCTTTCTTT	CASSVGGINTEAFF
TRBD1	TRBV19	NA	TRBJ1-6	TGTGCCAGTAGTGTCGACAGGGGCTCACCCCTCCACTTT	CASSVDRGSPLHF
TRBD2	TRBV2	few	TRBJ2-2	TGTGCCAGCAGCAAGGGCAGCGGGGGCCGCGGGGAGCTGTTTTTT	CASSKGSGGRGELFF
TRBD2	TRBV10-2	NA	TRBJ2-2	TGCGCCAGCAGACTAGCGTCCACGGGGACCGGGGAGCTGTTTTTT	CASRLASTGTGELFF
NA	TRBV19	NA	TRBJ1-6	TGTGCCAGTAGTACAACTAGGGATAATTCACCCCTCCACTTT	CASSTTRDNSPLHF
TRBD1	TRBV28	NA	TRBJ1-4	TGTGCCAGCAGGACAGGGGGTGAAAAACTGTTTTTT	CASRTGGEKLFF
NA	TRBV3-1/TRBV3-2	NA	TRBJ1-2	TGTGCCAGCAGCCAAGGAAGCCTTTATGGCTACACCTTC	CASSQGSLYGYTF
NA	TRBV19	NA	TRBJ1-1	TGTGCCAGTAGTATTGATCCAGGCGAAGCTTTCTTT	CASSIDPGEAFF
TRBD1	TRBV11-2	NA	TRBJ2-1	TGTGCCAGCAGCTTAGAGGACAGGGGTTTCGATGAGCAGTTCTTC	CASSLEDRGFDEQFF
NA	TRBV7-8	NA	TRBJ2-7	TGTGCCAGCACCGCCCAGGCCCCCTACGAGCAGTACTTC	CASTAQAPYEQYF
NA	TRBV9	NA	TRBJ1-4	TGTGCCAGCAGCGTAGCGGAAGGGCGGGCGGACCTAGGTGAAAAACTGTTTTTT	CASSVAEGRADLGEKLFF
NA	TRBV28	NA	TRBJ1-1	TGTGCCACCCAAATGAACACTGAAGCTTTCTTT	CATQMNTEAFF
NA	TRBV3-1/TRBV3-2	NA	TRBJ2-2	TGTGCCAGCAGCATTAGACAGGTACCCAATCCGGGGGAGCTGTTTTTT	CASSIRQVPNPGELFF
TRBD1	TRBV10-3	NA	TRBJ2-7	TGTGCCGCTACAGGGGGCCTCCTCCTCGAGCAGTACTTC	CAATGGLLLEQYF
TRBD1	TRBV28	once	TRBJ1-6	TGTGCCAGCAGTTTAGGAGACAGGGCGGACTCACCCCTCCACTTT	CASSLGDRADSPLHF
NA	TRBV10-3	NA	TRBJ1-1	TGTGCCATCAACTCCCGGGGGGAAGCTTTCTTT	CAINSRGEAFF
NA	TRBV18	once	TRBJ1-4	TGTGCCAGCTCACCACCGGGGAGGGCAACTAATGAAAAACTGTTTTTT	CASSPPGRATNEKLFF
NA	TRBV2	NA	TRBJ1-6	TGTGCCAGCAGTCCGCGGACAGCGGATTCACCCCTCCACTTT	CASSPRTADSPLHF
TRBD1	TRBV12-3/TRBV12-4	NA	TRBJ1-2	TGTGCCAGCAGTTCTAACAGGGGAGCTGGCTACACCTTC	CASSSNRGAGYTF
TRBD1	TRBV6-5	NA	TRBJ1-4	TGTGCCAGCACTACACACAGGGGCGAAAAACTGTTTTTT	CASTTHRGEKLFF
NA	TRBV7-6	once	TRBJ1-1	TGTGCCAGCAGCTTAGAACCGACGGGGATGAACACTGAAGCTTTCTTT	CASSLEPTGMNTEAFF
TRBD1	TRBV7-2	NA	TRBJ2-7	TGTGCCAGCAGCCCACGGGGTGGGGACAGATCCTTCTACGAGCAGTACTTC	CASSPRGGDRSFYEQYF
NA	TRBV3-1/TRBV3-2	few	TRBJ1-1	TGTGCCAGCAGCCAAGATTGGTCAGGTCGTGAAGCTTTCTTT	CASSQDWSGREAFF
NA	TRBV12-3/TRBV12-4	NA	TRBJ1-1	TGTGCCAGCAGTTTCGGACAAAACACTGAAGCTTTCTTT	CASSFGQNTEAFF
NA	TRBV6-5	NA	TRBJ1-3	TGTGCCAGCAGTCTGGACAGCTCTGGAAACACCATATATTTT	CASSLDSSGNTIYF
NA	TRBV5-1	NA	TRBJ1-1	TGCGCCAGCAGCTTGGCCAGGACGGAGGGAACTGAAGCTTTCTTT	CASSLARTEGTEAFF
TRBD1	TRBV2	NA	TRBJ1-1	TGTGCCAGCAGTGCGGACAGGGGGACTTCTGAAGCTTTCTTT	CASSADRGTSEAFF
NA	TRBV19	NA	TRBJ1-2	TGTGCCAGTAGTATGAGGACTGCGACATATGGCTACACCTTC	CASSMRTATYGYTF